A single sample gave rise to the 19 T cell receptor beta chains below, sequenced in a study of shared clonotypes between healthy human individuals. Assay used: immunoSEQ multiplex PCR; TCRdb lists only in-frame clones, some missing. The table lists 1,400,000 or so clones, 98% of them singletons. What was sequenced was naive CD4+ T cells sorted from blood. Subset meaning: CD45RA+ positively selected. All receptors come from a man aged 25 to 40 in good health.

The chain links TRBV14 to TRBJ2-3, with 8 bases fitting TRBD2. The CDR3 extends over 15 amino acids. Trimming cost V 5 bases and J 3 bases; bases outside gene matches: 7. Germline loops: CDR1 SGHDN, CDR2 FVKESK. In DNA form, the CDR3 reads TGTGCCAGCAGCAAAAGCGGGAGTTTTACAGATACGCAGTATTTT. It codes for CASSKSGSFTDTQYF.

The chain employs TRBV2 and TRBJ1-4; D is perhaps TRBD1 (5 bases). The germline V gene has CDR1 SNHLY and CDR2 FYNNEI. The germline V and J ends were trimmed by 2 bases and 12 bases, with 16 bases remaining between them. The CDR3 extends over 14 amino acids. The CDR3 region has the DNA TGTGCCAGCAGTGAAATGACAGATGACGGGGAACTGTTTTTT. It specifies CASSEMTDDGELFF.

Only one count was recorded for this clone. The chain employs TRBV18 and TRBJ2-6, with D tentatively TRBD1 (5 bases). Germline V lookup: CDR1 KGHSH, CDR2 LQKENI. The CDR3 runs 19 residues. With 5 bases removed from V and 2 bases from J, the gap between germline ends came to 22 bases. In DNA, the CDR3 is TGTGCCAGCTCAATTTCCCAAATAATTTCAGGGCCTGGGGCCAACGTCCTGACTTTC. Its protein is CASSISQIISGPGANVLTF.

This chain uses TRBV9 with TRBJ2-7; the D is unclear. The V end lost 6 bases, the J end lost 2 bases, and 18 bases lay between the germline ends. This CDR3 contains 15 residues. Germline V gene sequence: CDR1 SGDLS, CDR2 YYNGEE. In DNA, the CDR3 is TGTGCCAGCACCCCGGCGGCGCAGACAACCTACGAGCAGTACTTC. Translation: CASTPAAQTTYEQYF.

The rearrangement uses TRBV7-3 and TRBJ2-7; a possible D gene is TRBD2 (5 bases). Germline V gene sequence: CDR1 SGHTA, CDR2 FQGTGA. Trimming cost V 5 bases and J 6 bases, with 11 bases left between them. The CDR3 runs 12 residues. The DNA for the CDR3 is TGTGCCAGCAGCGACACGGGGTCCGAGCAGTACTTC. Translated, it gives CASSDTGSEQYF.

J is TRBJ2-7 and V is TRBV6-6, with 7 bases matching TRBD2. Germline lookup yields CDR1 MNHNY and CDR2 SVGAGI (reference sequence). The CDR3 loop spans 15 amino acids. Unmatched junction bases numbered 9, after V lost 5 bases and J lost 2 bases. As DNA, the CDR3 is TGTGCCAGCAGTACTAGCCGGACTAGGACCTACGAGCAGTACTTC. Encoded protein: CASSTSRTRTYEQYF.

J is TRBJ2-3 and V is TRBV5-8, with 11 bases lining up with TRBD1. From germline, CDR1 is SGHTS and CDR2 YDEGEE. The CDR3 has 15 residues. J was trimmed by 4 bases and V by 0 bases; bases with no gene match: 1. The CDR3 sequence: CASSLGTGGPDTQYF. CDR3 DNA: TGTGCCAGCAGCTTGGGGACAGGGGGCCCAGATACGCAGTATTTT.

Details on this clone: Other nucleotide sequences from this sample produce the same CDR3. V and J are TRBV18 and TRBJ2-5, with 7 bases aligning to TRBD1. Per the germline V gene, CDR1 is KGHSH and CDR2 is LQKENI. The CDR3 is made up of 14 amino acids. The ends lost 3 bases at V and 2 bases at J; junction bases unmatched: 3. CDR3 region: CASSPGRGQETQYF. The CDR3, as DNA: TGTGCCAGCTCACCGGGCAGGGGGCAAGAGACCCAGTACTTC.

V is TRBV13 and J is TRBJ2-7, with 14 bases identical to TRBD2. CDR1 is PRHDT, CDR2 FYEKMQ, per germline (reference sequence). The CDR3 consists of 15 residues. J was trimmed by 7 bases and V by 5 bases; bases with no gene match: 7. DNA of the CDR3: TGTGCCAGCAGCGATGGGACTAGCGGGAGACGTGAGCAGTACTTC. The encoded protein is CASSDGTSGRREQYF.

The rearrangement uses TRBV5-4 and TRBJ2-7; D possibly corresponds to TRBD2 (5 bases). CDR1 and CDR2 (germline): SGHNT, YYREEE (reference sequence). The germline V and J ends were trimmed by 0 bases and 5 bases, with 15 bases remaining between them. The CDR3 is 15 amino acids. The CDR3 loop reads CASSLARTPGNEQYF. The CDR3 region has the DNA TGTGCCAGCAGCTTGGCTAGGACCCCCGGGAACGAGCAGTACTTC. Variable domain in full (rest from reference TRBV5-4 and TRBJ2-7): ETGVTQSPTHLIKTRGQQVTLRCSSQSGHNTVSWYQQALGQGPQFIFQYYREEENGRGNFPPRFSGLQFPNYSSELNVNALELDDSALYLCASSLARTPGNEQYFGPGTRLTVT.

The V gene is TRBV6-1, the J gene TRBJ2-5; D is possibly TRBD1 (5 bases). Trimming pared 5 bases from V and 0 bases from J, leaving 10 bases between. CDR3 length: 14 residues. Germline assignment: CDR1 MNHNS and CDR2 SASEGT. The CDR3 loop is CASSHTGYQETQYF. The CDR3 bases are TGTGCCAGCAGTCATACAGGATACCAAGAGACCCAGTACTTC.

The chain is built from TRBV11-2 and TRBJ2-7; TRBD1 is a possible D gene (6 bases). Germline V gene sequence: CDR1 SGHAT, CDR2 FQNNGV. Trimming pared 5 bases from V and 7 bases from J, leaving 15 bases between. The CDR3 is 13 residues long. The CDR3 protein is CASSENPDREQYF. Here the CDR3 DNA reads TGTGCCAGCAGCGAAAACCCCGACAGGGAGCAGTACTTC.

The J gene is TRBJ2-3, the V gene TRBV28, with 13 bases aligning to TRBD2. CDR3 length equals 18 residues. V was clipped by 5 bases and J by 4 bases; unmatched bases: 12. CDR1 and CDR2 (germline): MDHEN, SYDVKM. Here the CDR3 DNA reads TGTGCCAGCAGTAAACCGGGACTAGCGGGAAAGGGGGCAGATACGCAGTATTTT. It encodes CASSKPGLAGKGADTQYF. Drawing the rest from reference TRBV28 and TRBJ2-3, the complete variable domain is DVKVTQSSRYLVKRTGEKVFLECVQDMDHENMFWYRQDPGLGLRLIYFSYDVKMKEKGDIPEGYSVSREKKERFSLILESASTNQTSMYLCASSKPGLAGKGADTQYFGPGTRLTVL.

This clone was detected only once. V is TRBV29-1 and J is TRBJ2-3; 16 bases align to TRBD2. J gave up 1 base and V 7 bases, and 20 bases lay outside the gene matches. There are 21 residues in the CDR3. Germline loops: CDR1 SQVTM, CDR2 ANQGSEA. This CDR3 is CSGGPVGTSGRVWRGTDTQYF. The CDR3, as DNA: TGCAGCGGAGGGCCAGTGGGGACTAGCGGGAGGGTCTGGCGGGGCACAGATACGCAGTATTTT.

This chain joins TRBV6-1 and TRBJ1-4, with 7 bases matching TRBD1. Germline CDR1 reads MNHNS; CDR2 reads SASEGT. There are 15 residues in the CDR3. V shed 2 bases, J shed 7 bases, and the junction held 7 bases outside the gene matches. The CDR3 here is CASSEIRQGGEKLFF. The CDR3 region has the DNA TGTGCCAGCAGTGAAATTCGACAGGGAGGTGAAAAACTGTTTTTT.

The chain combines TRBV28 with TRBJ2-1, with D perhaps matching TRBD2 (7 bases). Trimming removed 4 bases at V and 2 bases at J, with 15 bases between. CDR3 length equals 16 residues. Per germline, CDR1 MDHEN and CDR2 SYDVKM. Here the CDR3 DNA reads TGTGCCAGCAGTTCCACTGGCGGGGGCCCCTACAATGAGCAGTTCTTC. It yields the protein CASSSTGGGPYNEQFF.

The chain carries TRBV5-1 and TRBJ2-1, with D perhaps TRBD2 (5 bases). Germline loops: CDR1 SGHRS, CDR2 YFSETQ. The CDR3 length is 17 residues. V lost 0 bases, J lost 2 bases, and 15 bases lay in between. Here the CDR3 reads CASSLGLAVPAYNEQFF. Here the CDR3 DNA reads TGCGCCAGCAGCTTGGGGCTAGCAGTCCCCGCCTACAATGAGCAGTTCTTC.

This sequence joins TRBV5-1 and TRBJ2-1; 12 bases line up with TRBD2. Germline CDR1 and CDR2: SGHRS and YFSETQ. J gave up 6 bases and V 0 bases, and 4 bases lay outside the gene matches. The CDR3 totals 16 residues. CDR3 in amino acids: CASSLGLAGGGNEQFF. Written as DNA, the CDR3 is TGCGCCAGCAGCTTGGGGCTAGCGGGAGGGGGCAATGAGCAGTTCTTC. The full variable domain, rest sourced from reference TRBV5-1 and TRBJ2-1, is KAGVTQTPRYLIKTRGQQVTLSCSPISGHRSVSWYQQTPGQGLQFLFEYFSETQRNKGNFPGRFSGRQFSNSRSEMNVSTLELGDSALYLCASSLGLAGGGNEQFFGPGTRLTVL.

This sequence joins TRBV9 and TRBJ2-2; possibly TRBD2 for D (6 bases). This CDR3 comprises 14 residues. Trimming shortened V by 5 bases and J by 7 bases, and 15 bases separated the two germline ends. Germline lookup yields CDR1 SGDLS and CDR2 YYNGEE. The CDR3 coding sequence is TGTGCCAGCAGATCAATGTCCGGGAGCGGGGAGCTGTTTTTT. Its protein product is CASRSMSGSGELFF.